This TCR beta chain comes out of a study of shared clonotypes between healthy human individuals (dated by TCRdb to 2018 to 2021). Concerning the study at large: The cohort included a few men and a couple of women between 18 and 49 years of age. For each donor, CD4 naive and CD4 memory were each given three plates, CD8 naive was given two plates, and CD8 memory was given one plate. To estimate repertoire size and how much clonotypes are shared between individuals, the study performed deep sequencing of blood TCR repertoires from roughly five healthy adults. To increase sequencing depth and limit assay-specific biases, different laboratories used diverse techniques to prepare libraries and sequence TCR repertoires. Leukapheresis yielded between about 0.94 and 9.5 billion PBMCs per donor. Paper-wide results and their limitations: Because the study included only a small number of donors, the genetic and exposure-history diversity represented was limited. Compared with non-shared clonotypes, the clonotypes found in all four sorted-subset donors had higher generation probabilities. When a few donors were compared, the shared fraction of clonotypes was roughly 4.8% for naive CD4, around 3.6% for naive CD8, 2% to 2.5% for memory CD4, and 0.4% for memory CD8. Only blood was sampled, and tissue TCR repertoires likely differ from those in blood. Based on pairwise subsampling, the degree of clonotype sharing among donors was expected to be affected by sequencing depth. Even with the large sequencing depth, rarefaction of the sorted-subset datasets indicated that sequencing was incomplete. Larger estimated clonotype richness was generally found for naive subsets than for memory subsets.

As for this clone: The specificity of this receptor is unknown. Base quality data are lacking; no much larger clone is found one base away.

The donors were healthy, HIV-negative adults with no recently reported acute infections or vaccinations. Only Caucasian adults living in Nashville, Tennessee, USA were represented among the donors. CD4+ T cells were enriched through magnetic negative selection, after which naive cells were positively selected on CD45RA and the remaining negative fraction served as the memory subset. Blood was collected by leukapheresis, and PBMCs were isolated by Ficoll-Histopaque density gradient centrifugation and then cryopreserved in liquid nitrogen vapor phase. Analytical flow cytometry was used to check the purity and quantity of each magnetically sorted T cell population. From each sorted fraction, genomic DNA was isolated and quantified by UV absorbance on a Nanodrop 2000c. Using the deep immunoSEQ assay, multiplex PCR amplified TCR CDR3 regions from genomic DNA. Extracted genomic DNA from each cell subset was distributed evenly across all wells of several immunoSEQ 96-well plates, and each plate was treated as a replicate. For sorted subsets, 200 to 250 ng genomic DNA, equal to tens of thousands of T cell genomes, was loaded into each replicate PCR. The purified libraries were quantified using a Qubit 3.0 fluorometer, sized with a Bioanalyzer 2100, and then quantified again using the KAPA Library Quantification kit. A separate single-read 150-cycle Illumina NextSeq 550 flow cell was used to sequence each immunoSEQ 96-well plate. The published analysis was carried out like this. The immunoSEQ output contained only junctional sequences without quality scores, so filtering could not match that applied to full-length reads. To assign V/J genes and CDR3, sequences were annotated against IMGT germline references using PyIR, a Python wrapper for IgBLAST v1.9. Any read was removed if the V/J assignment was weak (E-value above 1e-6), the CDR3 was missing, or the read contained stop codons, out-of-frame junctions, or ambiguous translated residues. A V3J clonotype was defined by an identical inferred V gene, J gene, and CDR3 amino acid sequence. Percentage overlap between repertoires was calculated by dividing the number of shared unique clonotypes by the size of the smaller repertoire. Repertoire richness was assessed with RTK rarefaction, the Chao1 estimator, and Recon v2.1 estimates of unobserved clonotypes. OLGA was used to compute generation probabilities for all TCRbeta clonotypes that the gDNA method yielded from a handful of donors. TCRdb limited this immuneACCESS table to in-frame rearrangements with V and J called. A share of clones is missing; checked studies link under half to unresolved V genes, and the rest is unexplained. From that table come the V and J calls and clone size; the DNA was used to work out D and trimming. Counted in this sample were about 2.3 million clones; less than 95% of them appeared once. Of the sample, about 0.36% is held by the ten largest clones.

This sequence originates from a man between 18 and 35 years old in good health. Some clones in this sample may be carry-over from other donors' samples. Sequences were obtained from naive CD4+ T cells from PBMCs. This specimen's cell subset or site label, per the study, means: CD45RA+ positively selected.

The DNA is TGTGCCAGCAGGCAACTCCAGACGCAAGAGACCCAGTACTTC. The resulting protein is CASRQLQTQETQYF. The rearrangement combines TRBV2 with TRBJ2-5, with the D segment identity uncertain. The V end loses 6 bases and the J end loses 2 bases, and a stretch of 13 bases separates them. CDR1 and CDR2 are drawn from the germline V gene: SNHLY, FYNNEI. Counted from cysteine to phenylalanine, this CDR3 has 14 amino acids. CDR3 DNA is the only sequence kept; it has 42 bases, read in frame from the first base.